Listed below are T cell receptor beta chains from one sample, sequenced in a study of T cell responses to AZD1222 COVID-19 vaccine. The protocol was immunoSEQ multiplex PCR, while the TCRdb copy is restricted to in-frame clones and leaves out a portion. Here the sample spans 130,000 to 150,000 clones, around 90% being singletons. Specimen: peripheral blood, collected on day 0 of AZD1222 vaccination. All receptors come from an adult in good health. CDR3s include the opening cysteine and the closing phenylalanine or tryptophan. D genes are given only for firm matches. For some rows the clone size is stated as once, few or many, or as a class when expanded; others skip it.

abundance: once; v_gene: TRBV3-1/TRBV3-2; d_gene: -; j_gene: TRBJ2-1; CDR3nt: TGTGCCAGCAGCCTTACCGGGTCCAATGAGCAGTTCTTC; CDR3aa: CASSLTGSNEQFF
abundance: -; v_gene: TRBV10-3; d_gene: -; j_gene: TRBJ1-1; CDR3nt: TGTGCCACCAGAATTGACATGAACACTGAAGCTTTCTTT; CDR3aa: CATRIDMNTEAFF
abundance: -; v_gene: TRBV6-2/TRBV6-3; d_gene: -; j_gene: TRBJ1-6; CDR3nt: TGTGCCAGCAGTTCGGCCAGGGTGATTTCACCCCTCCACTTT; CDR3aa: CASSSARVISPLHF
abundance: -; v_gene: TRBV4-3; d_gene: -; j_gene: TRBJ1-2; CDR3nt: TGCGCCAGCAGCCAACCTGGACTGAGAACCTATGGCTACACCTTC; CDR3aa: CASSQPGLRTYGYTF
abundance: -; v_gene: TRBV7-9; d_gene: -; j_gene: TRBJ2-2; CDR3nt: TGTGCCAGCAGCGCCTCCTTAACCGGGGAGCTGTTTTTT; CDR3aa: CASSASLTGELFF
abundance: -; v_gene: TRBV4-3; d_gene: -; j_gene: TRBJ1-6; CDR3nt: TGCGCCAGCAGCCCTTCCGGGACAACATATTCACCCCTCCACTTT; CDR3aa: CASSPSGTTYSPLHF
abundance: -; v_gene: TRBV2; d_gene: -; j_gene: TRBJ2-1; CDR3nt: TGTGCCAGCCTAGACCCATCCGGGGTTATCAATGAGCAGTTCTTC; CDR3aa: CASLDPSGVINEQFF
abundance: -; v_gene: TRBV29-1; d_gene: -; j_gene: TRBJ2-3; CDR3nt: TGCAGCGTTGTGCGAGGAGGCACAGATACGCAGTATTTT; CDR3aa: CSVVRGGTDTQYF
abundance: few; v_gene: TRBV4-2; d_gene: -; j_gene: TRBJ2-7; CDR3nt: TGTGCCAGCAGCTCAGAGTGGGCGAGCCGCTACGAGCAGTACTTC; CDR3aa: CASSSEWASRYEQYF
abundance: -; v_gene: TRBV5-6; d_gene: -; j_gene: TRBJ1-6; CDR3nt: TGTGCCAGCAGCCTGGGTCGGCGGGAGGGCACCCTCCACTTT; CDR3aa: CASSLGRREGTLHF
abundance: -; v_gene: TRBV7-2; d_gene: TRBD1; j_gene: TRBJ1-2; CDR3nt: TGTGCCAGCACCGGATTCGACAGGGGGCGAGGCTACACCTTC; CDR3aa: CASTGFDRGRGYTF
abundance: -; v_gene: TRBV5-1; d_gene: -; j_gene: TRBJ1-3; CDR3nt: TGCGCCAGCAGTACTCCAGGGGATGATGAGAGAAACACCATATATTTT; CDR3aa: CASSTPGDDERNTIYF
abundance: few; v_gene: TRBV18; d_gene: -; j_gene: TRBJ1-3; CDR3nt: TGTGCCAGCTCACCACTTCAACAGGGAATTCCTGGAAACACCATATATTTT; CDR3aa: CASSPLQQGIPGNTIYF
abundance: once; v_gene: TRBV28; d_gene: -; j_gene: TRBJ2-3; CDR3nt: TGTGCCAGCGGCAGAGGATATACGCAGTATTTT; CDR3aa: CASGRGYTQYF
abundance: -; v_gene: TRBV9; d_gene: TRBD1; j_gene: TRBJ1-1; CDR3nt: TGTGCCAGCAGCGTAGTAGGGACAGATTCAACTGAAGCTTTCTTT; CDR3aa: CASSVVGTDSTEAFF
abundance: -; v_gene: TRBV7-3; d_gene: TRBD2; j_gene: TRBJ2-1; CDR3nt: TGTGCCAGCAGCTTAATAGCGGGGTCCTACAATGAGCAGTTCTTC; CDR3aa: CASSLIAGSYNEQFF
abundance: -; v_gene: TRBV5-6; d_gene: -; j_gene: TRBJ2-7; CDR3nt: TGTGCCAGCAGCTTGGCCCGAAAGGTCAGTACAATATCCTACGAGCAGTACTTC; CDR3aa: CASSLARKVSTISYEQYF
abundance: many; v_gene: TRBV6-5; d_gene: -; j_gene: TRBJ2-1; CDR3nt: TGTGCCAGCAGTTTCAGGGGAACGGCCTCCGATGAGCAGTTCTTC; CDR3aa: CASSFRGTASDEQFF
abundance: once; v_gene: TRBV21-1; d_gene: -; j_gene: TRBJ1-2; CDR3nt: TGTGCCAGCAGCCCGTCCCGGGACAGGGGTGAGTCCTATGGCTACACCTTC; CDR3aa: CASSPSRDRGESYGYTF
abundance: few; v_gene: TRBV6-2/TRBV6-3; d_gene: -; j_gene: TRBJ1-2; CDR3nt: TGTGCCAGCAGTCCGCGGAGATATGGCTACACCTTC; CDR3aa: CASSPRRYGYTF
abundance: -; v_gene: TRBV18; d_gene: -; j_gene: TRBJ2-1; CDR3nt: TGTGCCAGCTCACCACCATCAGGACACGGGGCCTCCTACAATGAGCAGTTCTTC; CDR3aa: CASSPPSGHGASYNEQFF
abundance: -; v_gene: TRBV7-9; d_gene: TRBD1; j_gene: TRBJ2-7; CDR3nt: TGTGCCAGCAGATGGGACAGGGGGTACGAGCAGTACTTC; CDR3aa: CASRWDRGYEQYF
abundance: -; v_gene: TRBV7-2; d_gene: -; j_gene: TRBJ1-2; CDR3nt: TGTGCCAGCAGCTCGGGGGGAGGAAGCGGCTACACCTTC; CDR3aa: CASSSGGGSGYTF
abundance: -; v_gene: TRBV5-4; d_gene: -; j_gene: TRBJ1-1; CDR3nt: TGTGCCAGCAGTCTGTGGATCGGGGGAGGGAGAACTGAAGCTTTCTTT; CDR3aa: CASSLWIGGGRTEAFF
abundance: -; v_gene: TRBV18; d_gene: -; j_gene: TRBJ1-2; CDR3nt: TGTGCCAGCTCACTGGGGCAATCTACTAACTATGGCTACACCTTC; CDR3aa: CASSLGQSTNYGYTF
abundance: -; v_gene: TRBV11-2; d_gene: -; j_gene: TRBJ2-3; CDR3nt: TGTGCCAGCAGCTTATCGTTTGGCCAAGTCAAAGATACGCAGTATTTT; CDR3aa: CASSLSFGQVKDTQYF
abundance: -; v_gene: TRBV4-2; d_gene: -; j_gene: TRBJ2-7; CDR3nt: TGTGCCAGCAGCTTCACCCTCGGGGAGCAGTACTTC; CDR3aa: CASSFTLGEQYF
abundance: -; v_gene: TRBV23-1; d_gene: TRBD1; j_gene: TRBJ2-5; CDR3nt: TGCGCCAGCAGTCAATCAGAGTCGACAGGGGCCTCTGCAGAGACCCAGTACTTC; CDR3aa: CASSQSESTGASAETQYF
abundance: -; v_gene: TRBV5-5; d_gene: TRBD1; j_gene: TRBJ2-1; CDR3nt: TGTGTCAGCAGCTGGTGGGACGGACAGGGTACAGTCCGGTTCTTC; CDR3aa: CVSSWWDGQGTVRFF
abundance: -; v_gene: TRBV4-3; d_gene: -; j_gene: TRBJ2-7; CDR3nt: TGCGCCAGCAGCCAAGTAATGAGTGATTACGAGCAGTACTTC; CDR3aa: CASSQVMSDYEQYF
abundance: -; v_gene: TRBV7-2; d_gene: -; j_gene: TRBJ2-7; CDR3nt: TGTGCCAGCAGCCCCCTCCTTATCGCCCACGAGCAGTACTTC; CDR3aa: CASSPLLIAHEQYF